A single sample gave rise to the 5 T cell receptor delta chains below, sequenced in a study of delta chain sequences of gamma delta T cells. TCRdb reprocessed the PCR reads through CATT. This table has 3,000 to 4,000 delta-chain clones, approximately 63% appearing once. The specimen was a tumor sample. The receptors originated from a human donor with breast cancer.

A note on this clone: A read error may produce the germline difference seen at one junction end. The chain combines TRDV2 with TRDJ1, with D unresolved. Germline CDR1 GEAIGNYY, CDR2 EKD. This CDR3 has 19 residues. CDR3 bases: TGTGCCTGGGACATCTTACAAGGTGCGGGAACAATTTACACGGTTAAACTCATCTTT. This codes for CAWDILQGAGTIYTVKLIF.

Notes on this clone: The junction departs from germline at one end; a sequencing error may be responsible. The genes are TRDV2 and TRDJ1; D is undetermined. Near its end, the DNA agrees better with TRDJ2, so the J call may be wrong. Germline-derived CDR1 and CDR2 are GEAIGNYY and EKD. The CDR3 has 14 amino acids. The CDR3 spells CSCDFLGLSEELFF. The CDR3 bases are TGTTCCTGTGACTTTCTTGGGCTATCGGAGGAACTCTTCTTT.

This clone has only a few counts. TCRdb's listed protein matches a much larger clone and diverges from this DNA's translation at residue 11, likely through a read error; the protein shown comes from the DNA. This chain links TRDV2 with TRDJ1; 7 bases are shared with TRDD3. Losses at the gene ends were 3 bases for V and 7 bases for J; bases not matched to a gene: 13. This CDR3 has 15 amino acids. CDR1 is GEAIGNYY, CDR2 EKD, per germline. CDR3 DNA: TGTGCCTGTGACGCCCTGGGGATAAGGGGGAGTAAACTCATCTTT. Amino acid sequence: CACDALGIRGSKLIF.

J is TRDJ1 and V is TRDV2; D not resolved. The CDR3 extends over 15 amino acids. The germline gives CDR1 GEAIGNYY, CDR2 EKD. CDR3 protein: CSFDIVTPYTDKLIF. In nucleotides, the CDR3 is TGTTCTTTTGACATCGTGACACCCTACACCGATAAACTCATCTTT.

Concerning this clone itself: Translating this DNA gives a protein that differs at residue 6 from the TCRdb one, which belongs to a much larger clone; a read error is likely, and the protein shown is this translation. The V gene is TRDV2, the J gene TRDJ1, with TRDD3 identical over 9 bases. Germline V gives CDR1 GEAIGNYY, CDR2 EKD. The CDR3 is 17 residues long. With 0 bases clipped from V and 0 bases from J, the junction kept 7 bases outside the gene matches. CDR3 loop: CACDTLGIRAYTDKLIF. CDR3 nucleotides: TGTGCCTGTGACACCTTGGGGATACGGGCGTACACCGATAAACTCATCTTT.